Reported below is one T cell receptor (beta chain). The germline V and J ends were trimmed by 2 bases and 4 bases, with 6 bases remaining between them. Germline CDR1 and CDR2: LGHNT and FRNRAP. The CDR3 is 13 residues long. The record originates from a study of blood T cell repertoires in COVID-19. Looking at the study overall: T cells, B-cell-depleted T cells, or PBMCs supplied cDNA or gDNA.

Under the authors' procedure: Amplification of reference gene primers was used by the study to estimate nucleated cell counts. Generated by immunoSEQ multiplex PCR, the TCRdb table keeps only in-frame clones and is missing some. V, J and clone size were drawn from that table, and D and trimming were deduced from the DNA. The sample has approximately 82,000 clones; 70% to 90% are singletons. The clonotype was recovered from a human donor in a cohort sampled during active COVID-19. The specimen was peripheral blood. This chain links TRBV12-5 with TRBJ1-5, with D hard to call. CDR3 sequence reads: CASGLSGNQPQHF. The CDR3 nucleotides are TGTGCTAGTGGTTTGTCCGGTAATCAGCCCCAGCATTTT. The whole variable domain, filled in from reference TRBV12-5 and TRBJ1-5, reads DARVTQTPRHKVTEMGQEVTMRCQPILGHNTVFWYRQTMMQGLELLAYFRNRAPLDDSGMPKDRFSAEMPDATLATLKIQPSEPRDSAVYFCASGLSGNQPQHFGDGTRLSIL.